This T cell receptor beta chain is from a study of blood T cell repertoires in COVID-19. Study-wide background: The analysed material was cDNA or gDNA that came from T cells, B-cell-depleted T cells, or PBMCs.

Trimming cost V 10 bases and J 2 bases, with 17 bases left between them. Germline CDR1 reads MNHNY; CDR2 reads SVGAGI (reference sequence). The CDR3 is 14 amino acids. In the source study's methods: Cell counts per sample came from amplifying reference gene primers. Assay used: immunoSEQ multiplex PCR; TCRdb lists only in-frame clones, some missing. That table supplies the V and J calls and clone size; D and trimming were determined from the DNA. The table records some 180,000 clones, roughly 83% of them present only once. J is TRBJ2-5 and V is TRBV6-6, with D perhaps TRBD2 (6 bases). The origin of this receptor is a woman in her thirties or forties with COVID-19, enrolled during active disease. Sequenced: peripheral blood. CDR3 bases: TGTGCCACCCACGGACGGGGGATGCAAGAGACCCAGTACTTC. Protein: CATHGRGMQETQYF.